This T cell receptor (beta chain) was captured in a study of CD8+ T cells in alopecia areata. Treatment described: oral pan-JAK inhibitor, 5-10 mg twice daily. In each case, RNA was isolated and then reverse transcribed into cDNA as the sequencing template. The data were produced by immunoSEQ multiplex PCR, yet TCRdb's version contains in-frame clones alone and is incomplete. Found here are about 190,000 clones, around 60% of them singletons; the top ten hold 1.3%. Germline values: CDR1 SNHLY, CDR2 FYNNEI. The ends lost 8 bases at V and 4 bases at J; junction bases unmatched: 11. The CDR3 sequence is 15 residues long.

The source was CD4+ T cells sorted from blood, collected between weeks 47 and 50, from a patient treated with tofacitinib. The receptor was derived from a human donor with alopecia areata. The V and J genes are TRBV2 and TRBJ2-3, with TRBD1 identical over 8 bases. CDR3 loop: CASRTGRFEADTQYF. CDR3 nucleotide sequence: TGTGCCAGCCGGACAGGGCGGTTTGAAGCAGATACGCAGTATTTT. Drawing the rest from reference TRBV2 and TRBJ2-3, the complete variable domain is EPEVTQTPSHQVTQMGQEVILRCVPISNHLYFYWYRQILGQKVEFLVSFYNNEISEKSEIFDDQFSVERPDGSNFTLKIRSTKLEDSAMYFCASRTGRFEADTQYFGPGTRLTVL.